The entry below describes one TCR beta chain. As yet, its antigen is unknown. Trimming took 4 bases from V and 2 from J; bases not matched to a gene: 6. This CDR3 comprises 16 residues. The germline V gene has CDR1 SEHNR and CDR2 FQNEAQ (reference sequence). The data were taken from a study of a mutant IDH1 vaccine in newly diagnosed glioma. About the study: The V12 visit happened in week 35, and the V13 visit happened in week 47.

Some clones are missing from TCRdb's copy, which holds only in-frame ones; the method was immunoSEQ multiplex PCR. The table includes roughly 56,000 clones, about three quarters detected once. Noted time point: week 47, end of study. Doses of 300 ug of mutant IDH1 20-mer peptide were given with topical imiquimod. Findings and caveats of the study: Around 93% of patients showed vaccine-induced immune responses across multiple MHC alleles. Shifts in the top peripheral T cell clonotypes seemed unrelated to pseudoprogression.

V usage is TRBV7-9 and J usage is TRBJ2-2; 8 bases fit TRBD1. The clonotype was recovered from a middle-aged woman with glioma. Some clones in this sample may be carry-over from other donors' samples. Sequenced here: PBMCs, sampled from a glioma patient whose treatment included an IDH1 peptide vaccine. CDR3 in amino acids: CASSWAGGTNTGELFF. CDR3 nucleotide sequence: TGTGCCAGCAGCTGGGCAGGGGGCACAAACACCGGGGAGCTGTTTTTT.